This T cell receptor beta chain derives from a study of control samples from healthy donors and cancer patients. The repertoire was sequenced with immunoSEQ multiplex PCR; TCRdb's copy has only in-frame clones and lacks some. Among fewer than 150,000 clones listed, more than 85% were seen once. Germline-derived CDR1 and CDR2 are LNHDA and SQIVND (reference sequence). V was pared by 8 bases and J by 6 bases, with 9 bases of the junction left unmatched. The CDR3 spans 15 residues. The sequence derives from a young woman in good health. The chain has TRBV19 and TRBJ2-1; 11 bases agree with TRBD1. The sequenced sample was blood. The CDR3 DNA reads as TGTGCCAGTCAGACCGGGACAGGGGGAAGCAATGAGCAGTTCTTC. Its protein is CASQTGTGGSNEQFF.